The 28 T cell receptor beta chains in this list originate from one sample, sequenced in a study of beta chain features in type 1 diabetes. The entirety of the isolated RNA underwent reverse transcription, so expressed TCRB transcripts were sequenced. The assay was immunoSEQ multiplex PCR, and TCRdb's table has in-frame clones only and misses some. The sample holds more than 200,000 clones; around 16% are singletons and the top ten take approximately 0.081%. Whole-study results and caveats: People with Type 1 diabetes carried modestly yet significantly shorter TCRB CDR3s in all four CD4+ subsets.

What these receptors recognize is not known. The sequenced sample was naive CD4+ T cells from blood. These receptors were obtained from a man aged 25 to 40 with type 1 diabetes.

The chain is built from TRBV29-1 and TRBJ2-3, with 9 bases lining up with TRBD2. The CDR3 spans 19 residues. The J segment lost 1 base and the V segment lost 6 bases, leaving 20 bases of the junction unmatched. From germline, CDR1 is SQVTM and CDR2 ANQGSEA. CDR3 amino acids: CSVGRLLTSGESGTDTQYF. Written as DNA, the CDR3 is TGCAGCGTGGGCCGATTATTGACTAGCGGAGAATCGGGCACAGATACGCAGTATTTT.

CDR3 sequence (DNA): TGTGCCAGCAGCCCTAGAGCAGGGACCTACGAGCAGTACTTC. It is translated as CASSPRAGTYEQYF. This sequence joins TRBV14 and TRBJ2-7, with D possibly TRBD1 on 5 matching bases. Germline assignment: CDR1 SGHDN and CDR2 FVKESK. The CDR3 runs 14 residues. Trimming took 4 bases from V and 2 from J, leaving 12 bases between them.

This clone was counted between two and nine times. V and J are TRBV9 and TRBJ1-3, with unresolved D. Germline V gene lookup returns CDR1 SGDLS and CDR2 YYNGEE. The CDR3 consists of 13 residues. V dropped 3 bases and J dropped 1 base, with 5 bases sitting between them. The CDR3 spells CASSGTSGNTIYF. The CDR3 bases are TGTGCCAGCAGCGGAACATCTGGAAACACCATATATTTT.

In its sample, this clone was seen a few times. The rearrangement links TRBV9 to TRBJ2-7, with TRBD1 as a possible D gene (6 bases). The CDR3 runs to 14 residues. V lost 0 bases and J 3 bases, leaving 10 bases between the germline ends. CDR1 is SGDLS and CDR2 is YYNGEE in the germline V gene. The CDR3: CASSVGSQGYEQYF. CDR3 nucleotide sequence: TGTGCCAGCAGCGTAGGTTCACAGGGCTACGAGCAGTACTTC.

This clone was observed many times. The chain carries TRBV23-1 and TRBJ2-1; D gene ambiguous. TRBV23-1 is recorded as an ORF, its role being uncertain. This CDR3 region has 8 residues. V dropped 7 bases and J dropped 8 bases, with 0 bases sitting between them. In DNA form, the CDR3 reads TGCGCCAGCAATGAGCAGTTCTTC. Its translation: CASNEQFF.

The chain carries TRBV28 and TRBJ2-1; D is unresolved. Germline assignment: CDR1 MDHEN and CDR2 SYDVKM. CDR3 length: 12 amino acids. The V end was cut by 7 bases, the J end by 8 bases, with 12 bases between. The CDR3 reads CASTSTFHEQFF. DNA of the CDR3: TGTGCCAGCACCTCGACGTTTCATGAGCAGTTCTTC.

The gene calls are TRBV29-1 and TRBJ2-1, with D perhaps matching TRBD2 (5 bases). V lost 4 bases to trimming and J lost 8 bases, with 9 bases between them. CDR1 and CDR2 (germline): SQVTM, ANQGSEA. The CDR3 has 11 residues. The CDR3 is CSVGSVDEQFF. CDR3 DNA: TGCAGCGTTGGTAGCGTGGATGAGCAGTTCTTC.

This clone has only a few counts. V is TRBV4-1 and J is TRBJ2-3; 8 nucleotides match TRBD2. The J segment lost 4 bases and the V segment lost 3 bases, leaving 12 bases of the junction unmatched. The CDR3 is 17 amino acids. Germline V lookup: CDR1 MGHRA, CDR2 YSYEKL. This chain's CDR3 is CASSHVGGTRGADTQYF. Written as DNA, the CDR3 is TGCGCCAGCAGCCATGTAGGCGGGACTAGGGGAGCAGATACGCAGTATTTT.

This clone has more than one count but fewer than ten. V is TRBV27 and J is TRBJ2-7; 8 positions match TRBD2. The CDR3 loop spans 15 amino acids. Trimming at V came to 4 bases and at J to 4 bases, leaving 9 bases not matched to a gene. Germline CDR1 reads MNHEY; CDR2 reads SMNVEV (reference sequence). DNA of the CDR3: TGTGCCAGCAGTTCTCGGGCTAGCGGGTTATACGAGCAGTACTTC. Amino acids: CASSSRASGLYEQYF.

The sample holds a few counts of this clone. This chain connects TRBV29-1 to TRBJ1-1; TRBD1 is a possible D gene (5 bases). This CDR3 spans 10 amino acids. The germline gives CDR1 SQVTM, CDR2 ANQGSEA. Trimming pared 7 bases from V and 3 bases from J, leaving 6 bases between. For the CDR3, the DNA is TGCAGCGGGGGCGACACTGAAGCTTTCTTT. It encodes CSGGDTEAFF.

As for this clone: Distinct nucleotide sequences in the sample also encode this CDR3. The rearrangement links TRBV28 to TRBJ1-2; tentative D call: TRBD1 (5 bases). Germline V gives CDR1 MDHEN, CDR2 SYDVKM. The CDR3 covers 12 residues. Trimming removed 3 bases from V and 5 bases from J, with 7 bases in between. The CDR3 region has the DNA TGTGCCAGCAGTTTGGGACTGTATGGCTACACCTTC. Protein: CASSLGLYGYTF.

The V and J genes are TRBV7-9 and TRBJ2-5, with D tentatively TRBD2 (6 bases). The CDR3 sequence is 15 residues long. V gave up 5 bases and J gave up 5 bases, with 18 bases separating them. CDR1 and CDR2 (germline): SEHNR, FQNEAQ (reference sequence). This chain's CDR3 is CASSHQYGGLETQYF. The CDR3 DNA is TGTGCCAGCAGCCATCAGTACGGAGGGCTGGAGACCCAGTACTTC.

CDR3 bases: TGTGCCTGGAGTGTACTTGGTCCCTACGAGCAGTACTTC. This gives the protein CAWSVLGPYEQYF. V gene TRBV30 combines with J gene TRBJ2-7, with no clear D. The germline V and J ends were trimmed by 0 bases and 2 bases, with 8 bases remaining between them. The CDR3 loop spans 13 amino acids. Germline V gene data show CDR1 as GTSNPN and CDR2 as SVGIG (reference sequence).

The rearrangement uses TRBV7-2 and TRBJ2-1; 8 bases are a match to TRBD2. The CDR3 contains 15 residues. V lost 2 bases and J lost 7; bases outside the gene matches: 7. Per germline, CDR1 SGHTA and CDR2 FQGNSA. The CDR3 loop reads CASSLTSGYYNEQFF. Here the CDR3 DNA reads TGTGCCAGCAGCTTAACTAGCGGTTATTATAATGAGCAGTTCTTC.

Comments on this clone: Additional DNA sequences in this sample encode the identical CDR3. The chain carries TRBV30 and TRBJ2-1; D call uncertain. The CDR3 length is 11 residues. With 3 bases removed from V and 2 bases from J, the gap between germline ends came to 2 bases. The germline gives CDR1 GTSNPN, CDR2 SVGIG (reference sequence). CDR3 DNA: TGTGCCTGGAGCGCCTACAATGAGCAGTTCTTC. Protein: CAWSAYNEQFF.

This rearrangement joins TRBV5-1 to TRBJ2-7, with 7 nucleotides matching TRBD1. The CDR3 totals 15 residues. The V gene's germline CDR1 is SGHRS and CDR2 YFSETQ. The J segment lost 5 bases and the V segment lost 4 bases, leaving 12 bases of the junction unmatched. The CDR3 region is CASSGGNYRGDEQYF. In nucleotides, the CDR3 is TGCGCCAGCAGCGGCGGAAATTACAGGGGTGACGAGCAGTACTTC.

This rearrangement joins TRBV23-1 to TRBJ2-1; tentatively, D is TRBD1 (6 bases). TRBV23-1 is an ORF for which the function is uncertain. The V end was cut by 2 bases, the J end by 4 bases, with 12 bases between. This CDR3 comprises 15 residues. CDR3 DNA: TGCGCCAGCAGTCAAGATGGACAGCTTTACAATGAGCAGTTCTTC. Protein product: CASSQDGQLYNEQFF.

The sample holds a few counts of this clone. The rearrangement links TRBV14 to TRBJ2-1; 11 nucleotides agree with TRBD2. V was pared by 1 base and J by 2 bases, with 1 base of the junction left unmatched. The germline V gene encodes CDR1 SGHDN and CDR2 FVKESK. This CDR3 is built from 16 residues. CDR3 loop: CASSQATSGTYNEQFF. DNA of the CDR3: TGTGCCAGCAGCCAAGCGACTAGCGGGACCTACAATGAGCAGTTCTTC.

The chain links TRBV15 to TRBJ1-4, with unresolved D. V dropped 0 bases and J dropped 8 bases, with 10 bases sitting between them. Germline assignment: CDR1 LNHNV and CDR2 YYDKDF (reference sequence). There are 14 residues in the CDR3. This CDR3 is CATSRDQGREKLFF. The CDR3 DNA reads TGTGCCACCAGCAGAGATCAAGGACGCGAAAAACTGTTTTTT.

The table lists this clone with a few counts. The chain combines TRBV5-4 with TRBJ2-1; 9 bases line up with TRBD1. J was trimmed by 14 bases and V by 4 bases; bases with no gene match: 10. This CDR3 comprises 13 residues. Germline V CDR1 and CDR2: SGHNT, YYREEE (reference sequence). CDR3 sequence reads: CASSLGQGDSEFF. CDR3 DNA sequence: TGTGCCAGCAGCCTGGGACAGGGCGACAGCGAGTTCTTC.

V usage is TRBV29-1 and J usage is TRBJ2-3; 11 bases fit TRBD2. Looked up from germline, CDR1 is SQVTM and CDR2 is ANQGSEA. The CDR3 loop spans 13 amino acids. J lost 4 bases, V lost 8 bases, and 5 bases had no gene match. CDR3 sequence (DNA): TGCAGCAGTAGCGGGAGGGCCTCAGATACGCAGTATTTT. Protein: CSSSGRASDTQYF.

The table lists this clone with a few counts. The CDR3 sequence: CASSQELTGREKLFF. The CDR3 nucleotides are TGCGCCAGCAGCCAAGAGCTCACAGGCCGTGAAAAACTGTTTTTT. This chain joins TRBV4-3 and TRBJ1-4; D might be TRBD1 (5 bases). CDR1 and CDR2 from the germline V gene are LGHNA and YSLEER. The CDR3 runs to 15 residues. Trimming left V 0 bases short and J 7 bases short, with 12 bases between.

This clone was seen a handful of times. The chain joins TRBV5-4 to TRBJ2-5, with 9 positions matching TRBD1. Germline V gene lookup returns CDR1 SGHNT and CDR2 YYREEE (reference sequence). The CDR3 extends over 16 amino acids. The V gene end was trimmed by 5 bases and the J gene end by 5 bases; junction bases not matched to a gene: 13. The CDR3 DNA reads TGTGCCAGCAGTTCTAGCCGGGACAGGGTGATGGAGACCCAGTACTTC. It specifies CASSSSRDRVMETQYF.

This clone showed up just a few times. The chain has TRBV7-9 and TRBJ2-1; no definite D call. CDR3 length: 11 residues. Germline assignment: CDR1 SEHNR and CDR2 FQNEAQ (reference sequence). The V gene lost 6 bases and the J gene lost 4 bases, with 4 bases spanning the gap. The CDR3 reads CASRTYNEQFF. The CDR3 DNA follows: TGTGCCAGCAGGACTTACAATGAGCAGTTCTTC. The variable domain in full, with the rest retrieved from reference TRBV7-9 and TRBJ2-1, is DTGVSQNPRHKITKRGQNVTFRCDPISEHNRLYWYRQTLGQGPEFLTYFQNEAQLEKSRLLSDRFSAERPKGSFSTLEIQRTEQGDSAMYLCASRTYNEQFFGPGTRLTVL.

V is TRBV30 and J is TRBJ2-1, with D perhaps matching TRBD1 (7 bases). The germline V gene encodes CDR1 GTSNPN and CDR2 SVGIG (reference sequence). The CDR3 consists of 13 residues. Trimming shortened V by 2 bases and J by 7 bases, and 12 bases separated the two germline ends. The CDR3 loop reads CAWSKTGRNEQFF. For the CDR3, the DNA is TGTGCCTGGAGTAAGACAGGGAGGAATGAGCAGTTCTTC.

This clone was seen more than once but under ten times. The CDR3 here is CSAGTSGTYEQYF. The CDR3 coding sequence is TGCAGCGCGGGGACTAGCGGGACTTACGAGCAGTACTTC. The V call is TRBV29-1, the J call TRBJ2-7; 13 bases agree with TRBD2. The J segment lost 4 bases and the V segment lost 7 bases, leaving 4 bases of the junction unmatched. CDR1 and CDR2 from the germline V gene are SQVTM and ANQGSEA. There are 13 residues in the CDR3.

This clone was found a few times. This chain links TRBV7-2 with TRBJ2-7; 9 bases are shared with TRBD1. The ends lost 5 bases at V and 1 base at J; junction bases unmatched: 6. The CDR3 is 15 residues long. Germline V lookup: CDR1 SGHTA, CDR2 FQGNSA. CDR3 sequence: CASSPYRGRSYEQYF. Written as DNA, the CDR3 is TGTGCCAGCAGCCCATACAGGGGGCGATCCTACGAGCAGTACTTC. Supplemented by reference TRBV7-2 and TRBJ2-7, the full variable domain reads GAGVSQSPSNKVTEKGKDVELRCDPISGHTALYWYRQSLGQGLEFLIYFQGNSAPDKSGLPSDRFSAERTGGSVSTLTIQRTQQEDSAVYLCASSPYRGRSYEQYFGPGTRLTVT.

The rearrangement joins TRBV18 to TRBJ2-7; TRBD2 matches at 11 bases. This CDR3 is built from 16 residues. Losses at the gene ends were 0 bases for V and 3 bases for J; bases not matched to a gene: 4. The germline gives CDR1 KGHSH, CDR2 LQKENI. CDR3 DNA sequence: TGTGCCAGCTCACCACCCTCGACTAGCGGGAACTACGAGCAGTACTTC. This codes for CASSPPSTSGNYEQYF. Full variable domain (remainder filled in from reference TRBV18 and TRBJ2-7): NAGVMQNPRHLVRRRGQEARLRCSPMKGHSHVYWYRQLPEEGLKFMVYLQKENIIDESGMPKERFSAEFPKEGPSILRIQQVVRGDSAAYFCASSPPSTSGNYEQYFGPGTRLTVT.